A single sample is the source of the 7 T cell receptor beta chains below, sequenced in a study of T cells in Graves' hyperthyroidism and ophthalmopathy. The source material, RNA transcripts, was used to amplify TCR beta CDR3 regions. Initially, a first-round RT-PCR of the TCR CDR3 employed the HTBI primer set. One entry per CDR3 protein, called by TCRdb with MiXCR from the multiplex PCR reads. The sample has fewer than 450,000 distinct CDR3 sequences; about 15% are singletons. Material for sequencing was blood. The source is a woman younger than 45 with Graves' hyperthyroidism that later progressed to Graves' ophthalmopathy.

There are many counts of this clonotype. V usage is TRBV5-1 and J usage is TRBJ1-2; tentatively, D is TRBD1 (6 bases). The CDR3 length is 14 residues. From germline, CDR1 is SGHRS and CDR2 YFSETQ. V was trimmed by 1 base and J by 6 bases, leaving 13 bases between them. The CDR3 loop is CASSLNPNRDGYTF. In nucleotides, the CDR3 is TGCGCCAGCAGCTTGAATCCTAACAGGGATGGCTACACCTTC.

This clonotype was observed at least ten times. One end of the junction does not line up with germline, which may come from a read error. This CDR3 reads CASSHSFDRGPSRLDGYTF. The CDR3 DNA reads TGTGCCAGCAGTCACTCATTCGACAGGGGGCCTTCTCGGCTGGATGGCTACACCTTC. This sequence joins TRBV6-5 and TRBJ1-2, with TRBD1 matching 10 bases. CDR1 MNHEY and CDR2 SVGAGI come from the germline V gene. This CDR3 has 19 residues.

This clonotype has a count of ten or more. The V gene is TRBV2, the J gene TRBJ1-5; D call uncertain. Germline lookup yields CDR1 SNHLY and CDR2 FYNNEI. Trimming cost V 6 bases and J 0 bases, with 6 bases left between them. The CDR3 sequence is 13 residues long. CDR3 amino acids: CASRTYSNQPQHF. The DNA for the CDR3 is TGTGCCAGCAGAACCTATAGCAATCAGCCCCAGCATTTT.

This clonotype was recorded a few times. The V and J genes are TRBV2 and TRBJ1-2; D gene uncertain. The CDR3 consists of 14 residues. The V end was cut by 1 base, the J end by 1 base, with 7 bases between. Per the germline V gene, CDR1 is SNHLY and CDR2 is FYNNEI. CDR3 sequence: CASSEEIGNYGYTF. In DNA, the CDR3 is TGTGCCAGCAGTGAAGAGATCGGTAACTATGGCTACACCTTC.

In its sample, this clonotype was seen a few times. One end of the junction is discordant with germline, which a read error may explain. This chain connects TRBV7-7 to TRBJ2-5; 8 positions agree with TRBD2. The CDR3 has 16 amino acids. Germline lookup yields CDR1 SSHAT and CDR2 FNYEAQ (reference sequence). The CDR3 reads CASSRTLSGDQETHYF. DNA of the CDR3: TGTGCCAGCAGCCGGACTCTTAGCGGGGACCAAGAGACCCATTACTTC.

For this clonotype: This could be a read error, since a much larger clone is one nucleotide away. V gene TRBV14 combines with J gene TRBJ1-1, with D unresolved. This CDR3 is built from 16 residues. V was clipped by 4 bases and J by 9 bases, with 24 bases between them. Per the germline V gene, CDR1 is SGHDN and CDR2 is FVKESK. The CDR3 region is CASSLKRYWADSKAFF. The DNA of the CDR3 is TGTGCCAGCAGCCTCAAGAGGTATTGGGCGGACTCTAAAGCTTTCTTT.

This clonotype was picked up many times. The CDR3 sequence: CASSPRDGRTDTQYF. CDR3 nucleotides: TGTGCCAGCAGCCCCCGGGACGGTCGCACAGATACGCAGTATTTT. This rearrangement joins TRBV7-8 to TRBJ2-3; D possibly uses TRBD1 or TRBD2 (5 bases each). CDR1 and CDR2 (germline): SGHVS, FQNEAQ. Trimming removed 5 bases from V and 1 base from J, with 13 bases in between. The CDR3 is 15 amino acids. The full variable domain, its missing parts supplied by reference TRBV7-8 and TRBJ2-3, is GAGVSQSPRYKVAKRGQDVALRCDPISGHVSLFWYQQALGQGPEFLTYFQNEAQLDKSGLPSDRFFAERPEGSVSTLKIQRTQQEDSAVYLCASSPRDGRTDTQYFGPGTRLTVL.